The 20 T cell receptor beta chains reported below all come from one sample, sequenced in a study of T cells in Graves' hyperthyroidism and ophthalmopathy. Amplification of TCR beta CDR3 regions was performed using RNA transcripts as template. The HTBI set primed first-round TCR CDR3 RT-PCR. From the multiplex PCR reads, TCRdb called clonotypes with MiXCR, one entry per CDR3 protein. The sample carries around 340,000 distinct CDR3 sequences, about 17% recorded once. Sample: blood. The receptors derive from a woman aged 25 to 45 with Graves' hyperthyroidism that later progressed to Graves' ophthalmopathy.

Many counts were recorded for this clonotype. One end of the junction varies from germline; a read error may be responsible. The CDR3: CASSSSTGGEETQYF. Here the CDR3 DNA reads TGTGCCAGCAGTTCGTCGACAGGGGGGGAAGAGACTCAGTACTTC. The chain couples TRBV12-3 or TRBV12-4 to TRBJ2-5, with 9 nucleotides matching TRBD1. CDR3 length: 15 residues.

This clonotype was recorded at least ten times. V gene TRBV20-1 combines with J gene TRBJ1-6; D uncertain. V lost 0 bases and J 8 bases, leaving 14 bases between the germline ends. The CDR3 extends over 15 amino acids. Germline lookup yields CDR1 DFQATT and CDR2 SNEGSKA (reference sequence). CDR3 nucleotide sequence: TGCAGTGCTAGAGATCACGGCCTCAACTATTCACCCCTCCACTTT. Encoded protein: CSARDHGLNYSPLHF.

This clonotype was recorded many times. The rearrangement joins TRBV10-3 to TRBJ2-7; D is unclear. The V end lost 3 bases, the J end lost 2 bases, and 11 bases lay between the germline ends. Per the germline V gene, CDR1 is ENHRY and CDR2 is SYGVKD. The CDR3 totals 14 residues. The CDR3 DNA sequence: TGTGCCATCAGTGACACGAGTAGGCCCTACGAGCAGTACTTC. Translated: CAISDTSRPYEQYF.

This clonotype was seen repeatedly, ten times or more. The rearrangement joins TRBV10-3 to TRBJ2-3, with TRBD2 matching over 13 bases. The germline V gene encodes CDR1 ENHRY and CDR2 SYGVKD. V dropped 1 base and J dropped 5; count of bases not matched to a gene: 12. This CDR3 region has 19 residues. CDR3 sequence: CAISELWELAGGHQDTQYF. The CDR3 DNA sequence: TGTGCCATCAGTGAGTTGTGGGAACTAGCGGGGGGGCATCAAGATACGCAGTATTTT.

Concerning this clonotype itself: The germline gene is not matched at one end of the junction; a read error may be the cause. The chain recombines TRBV7-9 with TRBJ2-7; D is ambiguous. CDR1 and CDR2 (germline): SEHNR, FQNEAQ (reference sequence). The CDR3 sequence is 13 residues long. The CDR3: CAGSKISSYEQYF. In DNA form, the CDR3 reads TGTGCCGGCAGCAAAATAAGCTCCTACGAGCAGTACTTC.

The chain carries TRBV19 and TRBJ2-1; the D is unclear. The CDR3 is 13 residues long. The germline CDR1 and CDR2 sequences are LNHDA and SQIVND (reference sequence). V was shortened by 2 bases and J by 6 bases, with 8 bases between the two germline ends. The CDR3 reads CASSITSANEQFF. Written as DNA, the CDR3 is TGTGCCAGTAGTATAACGTCCGCCAATGAGCAGTTCTTC.

This clonotype showed up just a few times. This chain links TRBV24-1 with TRBJ2-1; no reliable D call. The CDR3 is made up of 14 amino acids. V lost 5 bases, J lost 2 bases, and 9 bases lay in between. Per germline, CDR1 KGHDR and CDR2 SFDVKD. The CDR3 bases are TGTGCCACCAGTGGGTCAGAGACCTACAATGAGCAGTTCTTC. Amino acid sequence: CATSGSETYNEQFF.

This clonotype was picked up many times. J is TRBJ2-3 and V is TRBV11-2; 10 nucleotides line up with TRBD2. CDR3 length equals 17 residues. Germline V CDR1 and CDR2: SGHAT, FQNNGV. V dropped 4 bases and J dropped 3; count of bases not matched to a gene: 10. The CDR3 nucleotides are TGTGCCAGCAGCTCCACCCTCCCTAGCGGGAGAACAGATACGCAGTATTTT. Protein product: CASSSTLPSGRTDTQYF.

This clonotype was observed at least ten times. The chain joins TRBV19 to TRBJ2-6; either TRBD1 or TRBD2 may supply D (5 bases each). V was clipped by 3 bases and J by 2 bases, with 8 bases between them. The CDR3 is made up of 15 amino acids. Germline V lookup: CDR1 LNHDA, CDR2 SQIVND (reference sequence). CDR3: CASSIRGPGANVLTF. The DNA of the CDR3 is TGTGCCAGTAGTATCCGGGGCCCTGGGGCCAACGTCCTGACTTTC.

This clonotype came up a few times. The chain has TRBV7-2 and TRBJ2-3; no reliable D call. CDR1 is SGHTA and CDR2 is FQGNSA in the germline V gene. V was cut by 6 bases and J by 2 bases, with 6 bases left in between. This CDR3 comprises 12 residues. CDR3 amino acids: CASRPNTDTQYF. Here the CDR3 DNA reads TGTGCCAGCAGACCGAACACAGATACGCAGTATTTT. Looking up the rest from reference TRBV7-2 and TRBJ2-3 gives the full variable domain: GAGVSQSPSNKVTEKGKDVELRCDPISGHTALYWYRQSLGQGLEFLIYFQGNSAPDKSGLPSDRFSAERTGGSVSTLTIQRTQQEDSAVYLCASRPNTDTQYFGPGTRLTVL.

This clonotype was recorded many times. The chain combines TRBV5-6 with TRBJ1-1; no firm D call. The germline gives CDR1 SGHDT, CDR2 YYEEEE. Trimming shortened V by 0 bases and J by 5 bases, and 11 bases separated the two germline ends. CDR3 length: 14 amino acids. This chain's CDR3 is CASSLGVTETEAFF. The CDR3 coding sequence is TGTGCCAGCAGCTTGGGAGTGACGGAGACTGAAGCTTTCTTT.

In this sample, this clonotype turned up many times. A read error may account for a junction end that differs from germline. The chain's CDR3 is CASSLGGDEQFF. The CDR3, as DNA: TGTGCCAGCAGTTTAGGAGGGGATGAGCAGTTCTTC. The rearrangement links TRBV7-9 to TRBJ2-1; D might be TRBD2 (6 bases). The CDR3 covers 12 residues. The germline gives CDR1 SEHNR, CDR2 FQNEAQ (reference sequence).

In this sample, this clonotype turned up many times. The J gene is TRBJ2-7, the V gene TRBV3-1; the D is unclear. The CDR3 length is 14 residues. V lost 2 bases to trimming and J lost 3 bases, with 11 bases between them. Germline CDR1 and CDR2: LGHDT and YNNKEL (reference sequence). The DNA of the CDR3 is TGTGCCAGCAGCCAATGGAACTCTCGCTACGAGCAGTACTTC. It translates to CASSQWNSRYEQYF.

This clonotype was recorded many times. CDR3 DNA: TGTGCCAGCAGCTTAACCGGGACTAGCGGGAGAAATGAGCAGTTCTTC. This gives the protein CASSLTGTSGRNEQFF. The V call is TRBV13, the J call TRBJ2-1; 14 bases align to TRBD2. In germline, CDR1 is PRHDT, CDR2 FYEKMQ (reference sequence). The V gene end was trimmed by 2 bases and the J gene end by 7 bases; junction bases not matched to a gene: 4. CDR3 length: 16 residues.

This chain connects TRBV7-9 to TRBJ1-6; no clear D gene. The germline V gene has CDR1 SEHNR and CDR2 FQNEAQ (reference sequence). V was trimmed by 6 bases and J by 8 bases, leaving 17 bases between them. There are 15 residues in the CDR3. In nucleotides, the CDR3 is TGTGCCAGCAGTATCGTCGGCCGCGGGTATTCACCCCTCCACTTT. The encoded protein is CASSIVGRGYSPLHF. Full variable domain (remainder filled in from reference TRBV7-9 and TRBJ1-6): DTGVSQNPRHKITKRGQNVTFRCDPISEHNRLYWYRQTLGQGPEFLTYFQNEAQLEKSRLLSDRFSAERPKGSFSTLEIQRTEQGDSAMYLCASSIVGRGYSPLHFGNGTRLTVT.

The rearrangement links TRBV7-9 to TRBJ1-2; the D gene is possibly TRBD1 (6 bases). CDR1 is SEHNR and CDR2 is FQNEAQ in the germline V gene (reference sequence). This CDR3 comprises 15 residues. Between the trimmed V and J ends, which lost 5 bases and 2 bases, there was a span of 15 bases. The CDR3 loop is CASSQDTGSNYGYTF. The CDR3 DNA reads TGTGCCAGCAGCCAAGACACAGGGTCAAACTATGGCTACACCTTC.

In its sample, this clonotype was seen many times. CDR3 nucleotide sequence: TGTGCCAGCAGGTCTTCGGGCTATGGCTACACCTTC. Translated, it gives CASRSSGYGYTF. The chain combines TRBV6-2 or TRBV6-3 with TRBJ1-2, with unresolved D. This CDR3 spans 12 amino acids. The germline CDR1 and CDR2 sequences are MNHEY and SVGEGT. Between the trimmed V and J ends, which lost 6 bases and 4 bases, there was a span of 9 bases.

This clonotype was observed at least ten times. The chain employs TRBV27 and TRBJ1-1; the match to TRBD1 covers 9 bases. J was trimmed by 4 bases and V by 3 bases; bases with no gene match: 12. Germline CDR1 is MNHEY and CDR2 is SMNVEV (reference sequence). The CDR3 totals 17 residues. CDR3 residues: CASSFPPGTGYGTEAFF. The CDR3 nucleotides are TGTGCCAGCAGTTTTCCTCCCGGGACAGGGTATGGCACTGAAGCTTTCTTT.

The J gene is TRBJ2-2, the V gene TRBV5-1; D remains unclear. Trimming took off 5 bases at V and 8 bases at J, with 19 bases between the two ends. CDR3 length equals 15 residues. Germline CDR1 SGHRS, CDR2 YFSETQ. The chain's CDR3 is CASRPSLGGSGELFF. The CDR3 DNA reads TGCGCCAGCAGGCCCAGCTTGGGCGGCTCTGGGGAGCTGTTTTTT.

The V gene is TRBV6-1, the J gene TRBJ1-4; D remains ambiguous. CDR1 and CDR2 (germline): MNHNS, SASEGT. V lost 6 bases and J 4 bases, leaving 9 bases between the germline ends. This CDR3 region has 13 residues. In nucleotides, the CDR3 is TGTGCCAGCAGGGTAGGACTTAATGAAAAACTGTTTTTT. Protein sequence: CASRVGLNEKLFF.